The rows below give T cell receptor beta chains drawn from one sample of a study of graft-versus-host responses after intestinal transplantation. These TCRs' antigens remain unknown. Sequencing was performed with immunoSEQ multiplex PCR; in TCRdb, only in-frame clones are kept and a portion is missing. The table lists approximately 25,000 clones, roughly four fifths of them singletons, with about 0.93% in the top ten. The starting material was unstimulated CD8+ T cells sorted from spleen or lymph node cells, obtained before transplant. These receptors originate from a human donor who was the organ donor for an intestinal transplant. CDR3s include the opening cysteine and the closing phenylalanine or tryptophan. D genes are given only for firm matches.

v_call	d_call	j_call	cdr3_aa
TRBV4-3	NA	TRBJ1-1	CASSQAGATEAFF
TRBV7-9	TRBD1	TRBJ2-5	CASSLVRERQGKETQYF
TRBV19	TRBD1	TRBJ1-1	CASSPGGTEAFF
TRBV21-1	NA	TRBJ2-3	CASSRIWDRGPTDTQYF
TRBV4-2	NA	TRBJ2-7	CASSQEGLATSAYEQYF
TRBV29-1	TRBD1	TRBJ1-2	CSVTGGQDYGYTF
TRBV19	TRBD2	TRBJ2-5	CASSMGLAGQGTQYF
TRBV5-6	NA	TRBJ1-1	CASSSTGEAFF
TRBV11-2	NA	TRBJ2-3	CASSLAGREIGTDTQYF
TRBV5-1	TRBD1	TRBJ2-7	CATRDEPGQVEQYF
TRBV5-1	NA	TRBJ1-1	CASSLEGAVAFF
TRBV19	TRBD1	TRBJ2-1	CAVGTGVYNEQFF
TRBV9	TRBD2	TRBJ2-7	CASSSGGYEQYF
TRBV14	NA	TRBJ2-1	CASSQDGGLYEQFF
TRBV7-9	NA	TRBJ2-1	CASSFGKEIGFF
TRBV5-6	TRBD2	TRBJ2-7	CASSSGGYEQYF
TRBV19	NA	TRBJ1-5	CASSPTQGWPRNQPQHF
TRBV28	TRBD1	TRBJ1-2	CASSPDRVEANYGYTF
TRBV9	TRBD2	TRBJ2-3	CASSVGTSSSTDTQYF
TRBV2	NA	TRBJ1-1	CASSEPGEEAFF
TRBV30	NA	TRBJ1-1	CAWSAGRGEEDTEAFF
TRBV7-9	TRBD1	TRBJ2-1	CASSSRQGIRNEQFF
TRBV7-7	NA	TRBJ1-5	CASSFGGPKSNQPQHF
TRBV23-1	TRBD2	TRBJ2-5	CASSQPTSGPGGTQYF
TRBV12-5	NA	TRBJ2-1	CASGSYLNEQFF
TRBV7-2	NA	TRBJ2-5	CASSLAETQYF
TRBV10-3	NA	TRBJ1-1	CAITSTVNTEAFF
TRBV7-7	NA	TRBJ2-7	CASSLTSEDEQYF
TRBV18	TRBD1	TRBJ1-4	CASSPYGQGRYEKLFF
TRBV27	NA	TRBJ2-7	CASSFGLAEPYEQYF
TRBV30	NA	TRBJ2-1	CALHGGPYFYNEQFF
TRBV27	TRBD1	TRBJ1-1	CASSLSRAGGTEAFF
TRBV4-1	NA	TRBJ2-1	CASSQEWTSVWQFF
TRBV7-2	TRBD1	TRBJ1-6	CASGPDRYNSPLHF
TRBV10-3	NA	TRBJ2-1	CAISDPPATIDEQFF
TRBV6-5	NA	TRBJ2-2	CASSYSINTGELFF
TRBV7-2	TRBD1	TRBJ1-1	CASSPGTGGARNTEAFF
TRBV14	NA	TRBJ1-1	CAGSLTQGTEAFF
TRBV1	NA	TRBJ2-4	CTSSQGPAMTAKNIQYF
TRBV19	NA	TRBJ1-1	CASRAGTTEAFF
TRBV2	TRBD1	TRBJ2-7	CASSPPGTGGGEQYF
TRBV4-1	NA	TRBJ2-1	CASSQERGPKEQFF
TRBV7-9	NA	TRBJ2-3	CASSLVGVDTQYF
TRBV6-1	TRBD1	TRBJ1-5	CASREGQGRNQPQHF
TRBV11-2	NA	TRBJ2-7	CASSLPSGYEQYF
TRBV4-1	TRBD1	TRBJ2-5	CASSSTGTDPLETQYF
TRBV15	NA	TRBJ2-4	CATSRGVLAKNIQYF
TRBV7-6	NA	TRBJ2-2	CASSLASSYTGELFF
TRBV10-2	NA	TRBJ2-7	CASSERGLYEQYF
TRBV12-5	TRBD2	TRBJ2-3	CASGSARGGSADTQYF
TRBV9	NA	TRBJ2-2	CASSVGGPGELFF
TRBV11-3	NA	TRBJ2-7	CASSTILKGPSYEQYF
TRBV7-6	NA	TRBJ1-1	CASSPAGLENTEAFF
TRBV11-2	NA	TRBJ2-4	CASSPPGGLAKNIQYF
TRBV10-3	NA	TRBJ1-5	CAISSPDRYALQHF
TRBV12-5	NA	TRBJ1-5	CASGLRDSNQPQHF
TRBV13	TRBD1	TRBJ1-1	CASSLATGGTEAFF
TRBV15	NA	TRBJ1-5	CATSRPPPGTQPQHF
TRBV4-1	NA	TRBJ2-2	CASSLKTGRDTGELFF